Only one count was recorded for the clone carrying this TCR beta chain. Its antigen remains unknown. Time point of the sample: recipient sample about 28 days before transplant, after cytoreduction. Samples: about 28 days before transplant, then days 30, 100 and 180 after. The germline gives CDR1 MGHRA, CDR2 YSYEKL. V lost 2 bases to trimming and J lost 2 bases, with 17 bases between them. The CDR3 has 17 amino acids. The sample belongs to a study of T cell clonotyping in hematopoietic cell transplantation. Findings and limits, study-wide: Recipient TCR diversity dropped after transplant; expanded clonotypes rose from day 30 to 180. Higher Inverse Simpson Index values in graft donor and pretransplant recipient predicted broader posttransplant TCR diversity. CD4 and CD8 repertoire contributions could not be separated without sorting.

TCRdb keeps only in-frame clones here, not all; method: immunoSEQ multiplex PCR. The sample yields about 21,000 clones, under 90% seen once. The J gene is TRBJ2-3, the V gene TRBV4-1, with D perhaps TRBD1 or TRBD2 (5 bases each). The receptor comes from a man between 18 and 29 years old with biphenotypic leukemia. Some clones in this sample may be carry-over from other donors' samples. This sample comprised peripheral blood mononuclear cells, obtained before stem cell transplant. The CDR3 here is CASSQRGGIILTDTQYF. CDR3 sequence (DNA): TGCGCCAGCAGCCAACGGGGCGGAATAATACTCACAGATACGCAGTATTTT.